The source of this T cell receptor (beta chain) is a study of T cells in Graves' hyperthyroidism and ophthalmopathy. RNA transcripts served as the template for amplifying TCR beta CDR3 regions. Primed by the HTBI set, a first-round RT-PCR was run on the TCR CDR3. TCRdb reprocessed the multiplex PCR reads with MiXCR, giving one entry per CDR3 protein. This sample carries 550,000 to 850,000 distinct CDR3 sequences, roughly 20% of them seen once, and the ten largest clones take approximately 16%. Patients were excluded because of uncontrolled infection, other autoimmune disease, pregnancy or lactation. Orbital computed tomography, thyroid ultrasound, serum thyroxine and TRAb, and clinical symptoms together informed the diagnoses. General study points: Clonotypes that were expanded in thyroid above 0.001 mostly appeared in blood too.

Per germline, CDR1 LNHDA and CDR2 SQIVND (reference sequence). This CDR3 region has 15 residues. V was clipped by 4 bases and J by 7 bases; unmatched bases: 9. This clonotype appeared a few times. Its antigen is currently unknown. The sequenced sample consisted of blood. The clonotype comes from a woman aged 45-65 years with Graves' hyperthyroidism that later progressed to Graves' ophthalmopathy. The rearrangement links TRBV19 to TRBJ1-2; TRBD1 aligns across 10 bases. The CDR3, as DNA: TGTGCCAGTAGTACGCGGGACAGGGGAGATGGTGGCTACACCTTC. Amino acid sequence: CASSTRDRGDGGYTF.